Presented here are 9 T cell receptor beta chains from one specimen sequenced in a study of T cell repertoires in cytomegalovirus infection. MiXCR was run by TCRdb on the reads, yielding one entry per CDR3 protein. The sample lists fewer than 200,000 distinct CDR3 sequences, around an eighth occurring once. The sample taken for sequencing was PBMCs. The receptors were gathered from a human donor in good health (CMV status not recorded). Some clones in this sample may be carry-over from other donors' samples.

In its sample, this clonotype was seen a few times. The genes are TRBV29-1 and TRBJ2-7; maybe TRBD2 (6 bases). The CDR3 is 13 residues long. Trimming shortened V by 1 base and J by 5 bases, and 12 bases separated the two germline ends. Germline CDR1 and CDR2: SQVTM and ANQGSEA. The CDR3 nucleotides read TGCAGCGTTGAAGGCAGGGAGGACGACGAGCAGTACTTC. It is translated as CSVEGREDDEQYF.

The V gene is TRBV29-1, the J gene TRBJ1-6, with D uncertain. Trimming took 5 bases from V and 5 from J, leaving 10 bases between them. The germline gives CDR1 SQVTM, CDR2 ANQGSEA. The CDR3 extends over 13 amino acids. CDR3 sequence: CSVRRTNNSPLHF. The DNA of the CDR3 is TGCAGCGTTAGACGGACGAATAATTCACCCCTCCACTTT.

This clonotype was recorded many times. This chain uses TRBV11-2 with TRBJ2-7, with D possibly TRBD1 on 5 matching bases. Trimming pared 5 bases from V and 6 bases from J, leaving 14 bases between. The germline V gene encodes CDR1 SGHAT and CDR2 FQNNGV. The CDR3 is made up of 13 amino acids. The CDR3 nucleotides are TGTGCCAGCAGCCAAAGGGGTAGGAGCGAGCAGTACTTC. This sequence encodes CASSQRGRSEQYF.

This clonotype was detected a few times. The J gene is TRBJ2-7, the V gene TRBV20-1, with TRBD2 matching over 9 bases. Losses at the gene ends were 0 bases for V and 6 bases for J; bases not matched to a gene: 9. Germline lookup yields CDR1 DFQATT and CDR2 SNEGSKA (reference sequence). The length of the CDR3 is 15 residues. In nucleotides, the CDR3 is TGCAGTGCTAGAGATGGGGCGGGAGGGCCTGGCGAGCAGTACTTC. The encoded protein is CSARDGAGGPGEQYF.

At least ten counts were recorded for this clonotype. The chain is built from TRBV6-4 and TRBJ2-1; D is unresolved. Germline-derived CDR1 and CDR2 are MRHNA and SNTAGT. The length of the CDR3 is 15 residues. With 6 bases removed from V and 0 bases from J, the gap between germline ends came to 12 bases. The CDR3 DNA is TGTGCCAGCAGCCCCTGGGCGAGCTCCTACAATGAGCAGTTCTTC. Its translation: CASSPWASSYNEQFF.

In DNA, the CDR3 is TGCGCCAGCAGCTTTGGACGGCTCAACACTGAAGCTTTCTTT. Its translation: CASSFGRLNTEAFF. V is TRBV5-1 and J is TRBJ1-1; D is uncertain. The CDR3 loop spans 14 amino acids. V was trimmed by 2 bases and J by 2 bases, leaving 10 bases between them. Germline V gives CDR1 SGHRS, CDR2 YFSETQ.

The rearrangement uses TRBV6-5 and TRBJ2-5; TRBD1 aligns across 7 bases. This CDR3 is 14 amino acids long. Germline CDR1 and CDR2: MNHEY and SVGAGI. V shed 6 bases, J shed 2 bases, and the junction held 6 bases outside the gene matches. This CDR3 reads CASSQGQLQETQYF. CDR3 in DNA: TGTGCCAGCAGCCAGGGACAGCTTCAAGAGACCCAGTACTTC.

This clonotype was seen more than once but under ten times. The gene calls are TRBV12-3 or TRBV12-4 and TRBJ2-1; perhaps TRBD2 as D (6 bases). The CDR3 totals 13 residues. The V end lost 5 bases, the J end lost 7 bases, and 12 bases lay between the germline ends. Here the CDR3 reads CASSPGTANEQFF. CDR3 DNA sequence: TGTGCCAGCAGTCCCGGGACTGCAAATGAGCAGTTCTTC.

This clonotype was recorded at least ten times. The V and J genes are TRBV7-2 and TRBJ1-2; D gene uncertain. CDR3 length equals 11 residues. Deletions cut 2 bases from V and 6 bases from J, with 4 bases between. Germline CDR1 is SGHTA and CDR2 is FQGNSA. This chain's CDR3 is CASSLTHGYTF. The CDR3 region has the DNA TGTGCCAGCAGCTTAACCCATGGCTACACCTTC.